The next 17 T cell receptor beta chains were all read from a single sample in a study of T cell changes during pregnancy in multiple sclerosis. Assay used: immunoSEQ multiplex PCR; TCRdb lists only in-frame clones, some missing. Among tens of thousands of clones listed, 91% were seen once. The input for sequencing was CD8+ T cells from peripheral blood mononuclear cells, taken in the second trimester of pregnancy. The receptors shown here come from a female donor with multiple sclerosis, enrolled in a pregnancy study.

The rearrangement joins TRBV12-5 to TRBJ2-5; tentatively, D is TRBD1 (5 bases). CDR1 and CDR2 (germline): LGHNT, FRNRAP. The CDR3 consists of 14 residues. V was trimmed by 5 bases and J by 2 bases, leaving 12 bases between them. Written as DNA, the CDR3 is TGTGCTAGTGGTCAGGGTCTGGGGCAAGAGACCCAGTACTTC. Translation: CASGQGLGQETQYF.

The V gene is TRBV4-3, the J gene TRBJ1-6; D is perhaps TRBD1 (6 bases). CDR1 LGHNA and CDR2 YSLEER come from the germline V gene. This CDR3 has 13 amino acids. V lost 7 bases and J 12 bases, leaving 16 bases between the germline ends. CDR3 amino acids: CASTPGQQLPLHF. The CDR3 DNA follows: TGCGCCAGCACCCCCGGACAGCAGTTACCCCTCCACTTT.

The genes are TRBV11-3 and TRBJ2-1, with 9 bases matching TRBD2. This CDR3 comprises 16 residues. CDR1 SGHNT and CDR2 YENEEA come from the germline V gene. Trimming cost V 5 bases and J 0 bases; bases outside gene matches: 5. CDR3 sequence: CASSVSSGVSYNEQFF. DNA of the CDR3: TGTGCCAGCAGCGTCTCTAGCGGGGTCTCCTACAATGAGCAGTTCTTC.

The V call is TRBV18, the J call TRBJ2-3, with D unclear. The CDR3 consists of 13 residues. Trimming removed 4 bases at V and 0 bases at J, with 5 bases between. Looked up from germline, CDR1 is KGHSH and CDR2 is LQKENI. The CDR3 is CASSLKSTDTQYF. The CDR3 region has the DNA TGTGCCAGCTCACTCAAAAGCACAGATACGCAGTATTTT.

The chain combines TRBV4-1 with TRBJ2-1; tentative D call: TRBD1 (5 bases). The length of the CDR3 is 17 residues. Trimming took off 0 bases at V and 0 bases at J, with 12 bases between the two ends. CDR1 and CDR2 (germline): MGHRA, YSYEKL. CDR3: CASSQEGPFSSYNEQFF. The CDR3 DNA follows: TGCGCCAGCAGCCAAGAGGGGCCGTTTAGCTCCTACAATGAGCAGTTCTTC.

The count of this clone is one. This rearrangement joins TRBV4-1 to TRBJ2-5; tentative D call: TRBD2 (7 bases). Per germline, CDR1 MGHRA and CDR2 YSYEKL. The CDR3 consists of 15 residues. The V end was cut by 1 base, the J end by 4 bases, with 13 bases between. This CDR3 reads CASSQGGGLGETQYF. The CDR3 DNA reads TGCGCCAGCAGCCAAGGGGGGGGCCTCGGAGAGACCCAGTACTTC.

Details on this clone: One base away lies a much larger clone, so this may be a sequencing read error. Other DNA sequences within the sample encode an identical CDR3. The rearrangement links TRBV11-2 to TRBJ2-7, with TRBD1 matching over 9 bases. The CDR3 runs 14 residues. Germline V gene sequence: CDR1 SGHAT, CDR2 FQNNGV. V shed 1 base and J 3 bases; nucleotides not matched to a gene: 1. The CDR3 bases are TGTGCCAGCAGCTTAGGGGGACAGGGCTACGAGCAGTACTTC. Translation: CASSLGGQGYEQYF.

This clone was seen only a few times. This chain joins TRBV12-5 and TRBJ2-3, with 10 bases identical to TRBD1. The V gene's germline CDR1 is LGHNT and CDR2 FRNRAP. The CDR3 has 16 residues. J was trimmed by 4 bases and V by 1 base; bases with no gene match: 5. CDR3 DNA sequence: TGTGCTAGTGGTTTGGCCGGGACAGGGGACGCAGATACGCAGTATTTT. The encoded protein is CASGLAGTGDADTQYF.

This clone was observed once. The chain carries TRBV25-1 and TRBJ2-1; D perhaps matches TRBD1 (6 bases). Trimming took 0 bases from V and 7 from J, leaving 7 bases between them. The CDR3 has 13 residues. The germline CDR1 and CDR2 sequences are MGHDK and SYGVNS. The CDR3 DNA follows: TGTGCCAGCAGTGAATATAGGGGGAATGAGCAGTTCTTC. It codes for CASSEYRGNEQFF.

V usage is TRBV9 and J usage is TRBJ1-1; D not certain. The CDR3 contains 13 residues. The ends were cut back, 3 bases at V and 1 base at J, with 7 bases in the middle. From germline, CDR1 is SGDLS and CDR2 YYNGEE. The CDR3 sequence: CASSALKNTEAFF. CDR3 sequence (DNA): TGTGCCAGCAGCGCCCTTAAGAACACTGAAGCTTTCTTT.

The J gene is TRBJ1-4, the V gene TRBV9; 7 bases are a match to TRBD1. CDR3 size: 14 residues. V lost 3 bases and J lost 4; bases outside the gene matches: 3. Per the germline V gene, CDR1 is SGDLS and CDR2 is YYNGEE. CDR3 DNA sequence: TGTGCCAGCAGCGGCCGGGACAGTAATGAAAAACTGTTTTTT. Translating gives CASSGRDSNEKLFF.

In regard to this clone: The identical CDR3 is also encoded by other nucleotide sequences in the sample. The chain is built from TRBV7-8 and TRBJ2-7; possible D gene TRBD1, 5 bases. V was trimmed by 6 bases and J by 4 bases, leaving 16 bases between them. Germline assignment: CDR1 SGHVS and CDR2 FQNEAQ. The CDR3 consists of 14 residues. CDR3 amino acids: CASSPIAGSYEQYF. The DNA of the CDR3 is TGTGCCAGCAGTCCAATAGCAGGGTCATACGAGCAGTACTTC.

The J gene is TRBJ2-7, the V gene TRBV5-1; TRBD1 matches 7 bases. Germline CDR1 SGHRS, CDR2 YFSETQ. V was clipped by 0 bases and J by 4 bases; unmatched bases: 4. This CDR3 region has 14 residues. The CDR3 loop is CASSLVQGWYEQYF. The CDR3 nucleotides are TGCGCCAGCAGCTTGGTACAGGGGTGGTACGAGCAGTACTTC.

This chain links TRBV7-2 with TRBJ2-7, with 12 bases that match TRBD2. The V gene's germline CDR1 is SGHTA and CDR2 FQGNSA. The CDR3 runs 16 residues. The V and J ends lost 1 base and 5 bases, in that order; junction bases with no gene match: 6. The CDR3 DNA reads TGTGCCAGCAGCTTAGTCCCTAGCGGGGGGGCCCACGAGCAGTACTTC. It encodes CASSLVPSGGAHEQYF.

This clone was detected once. This chain joins TRBV9 and TRBJ2-5, with D maybe TRBD2 (5 bases). The CDR3 sequence is 14 residues long. The ends were cut back, 0 bases at V and 5 bases at J, with 11 bases in the middle. CDR1 and CDR2 (germline): SGDLS, YYNGEE. The CDR3 protein is CASSVGSGWETQYF. CDR3 nucleotides: TGTGCCAGCAGCGTAGGGAGCGGTTGGGAGACCCAGTACTTC. Full variable domain (missing parts from reference TRBV9 and TRBJ2-5): DSGVTQTPKHLITATGQRVTLRCSPRSGDLSVYWYQQSLDQGLQFLIQYYNGEERAKGNILERFSAQQFPDLHSELNLSSLELGDSALYFCASSVGSGWETQYFGPGTRLLVL.

The V and J genes are TRBV5-1 and TRBJ2-3, with D possibly TRBD2 on 6 matching bases. The germline V gene encodes CDR1 SGHRS and CDR2 YFSETQ. V dropped 4 bases and J dropped 6 bases, with 18 bases sitting between them. The CDR3 length is 15 residues. CDR3 loop: CASSGDLPPGDTQYF. The CDR3 coding sequence is TGCGCCAGCAGCGGGGACTTACCCCCTGGGGATACGCAGTATTTT.

CDR3 sequence: CASSIADRSSYEQYF. The DNA of the CDR3 is TGTGCCAGTAGTATAGCGGACAGGAGCTCCTACGAGCAGTACTTC. The chain uses TRBV19 and TRBJ2-7; TRBD1 agrees at 7 bases. Germline V CDR1 and CDR2: LNHDA, SQIVND (reference sequence). J lost 0 bases, V lost 1 base, and 3 bases had no gene match. This CDR3 has 15 residues.